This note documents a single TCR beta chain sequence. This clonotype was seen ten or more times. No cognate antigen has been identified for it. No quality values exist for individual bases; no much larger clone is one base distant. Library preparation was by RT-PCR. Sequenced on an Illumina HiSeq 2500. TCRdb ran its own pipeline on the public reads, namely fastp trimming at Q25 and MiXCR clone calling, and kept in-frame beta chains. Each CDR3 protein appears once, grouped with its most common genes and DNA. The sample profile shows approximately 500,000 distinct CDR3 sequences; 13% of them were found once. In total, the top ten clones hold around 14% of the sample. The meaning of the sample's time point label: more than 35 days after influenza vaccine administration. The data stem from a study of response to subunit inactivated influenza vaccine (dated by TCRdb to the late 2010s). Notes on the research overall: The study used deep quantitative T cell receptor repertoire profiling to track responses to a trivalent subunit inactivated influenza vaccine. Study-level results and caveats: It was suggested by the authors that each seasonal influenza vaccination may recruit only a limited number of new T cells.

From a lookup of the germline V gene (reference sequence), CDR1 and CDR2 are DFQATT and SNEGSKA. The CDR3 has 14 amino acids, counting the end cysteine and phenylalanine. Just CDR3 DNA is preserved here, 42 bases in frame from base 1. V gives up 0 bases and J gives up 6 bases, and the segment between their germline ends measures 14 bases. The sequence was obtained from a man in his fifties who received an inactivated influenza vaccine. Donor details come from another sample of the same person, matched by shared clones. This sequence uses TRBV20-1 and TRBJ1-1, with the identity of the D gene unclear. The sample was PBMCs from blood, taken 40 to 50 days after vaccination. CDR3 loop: CSARDHPKSAEAFF. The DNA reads TGCAGTGCTAGAGATCACCCCAAATCAGCTGAAGCTTTCTTT.